These 32 T cell receptor beta chains came from one sample sequenced in a study of blood T cell repertoires in COVID-19. The assay was immunoSEQ multiplex PCR, and TCRdb's table has in-frame clones only and misses some. The data contain a few hundred thousand clones, more than 85% of them seen just once; the ten biggest clones take up about a fifth. Sequencing was performed on PBMCs or T cells enriched from blood (not recorded which). These receptors came from a woman aged 25-40 years who had recovered from COVID-19.

The chain carries TRBV5-1 and TRBJ2-3, with 8 bases fitting TRBD2. The CDR3 covers 16 residues. With 5 bases clipped from V and 5 bases from J, the junction kept 13 bases outside the gene matches. The germline CDR1 and CDR2 sequences are SGHRS and YFSETQ. For the CDR3, the DNA is TGCGCCAGCAGACCCCTTACGGGAGGGCCTGTAGATACGCAGTATTTT. The encoded protein is CASRPLTGGPVDTQYF.

The rearrangement uses TRBV13 and TRBJ2-1; 8 nucleotides agree with TRBD2. The CDR3 covers 16 residues. CDR1 and CDR2 (germline): PRHDT, FYEKMQ (reference sequence). Trimming at V came to 4 bases and at J to 5 bases, leaving 10 bases not matched to a gene. CDR3 residues: CASSSSRLAKDNEQFF. CDR3 DNA sequence: TGTGCCAGCAGCTCCTCACGACTAGCGAAAGACAATGAGCAGTTCTTC.

CDR3: CASSKAVNRSYGYTF. The CDR3 DNA sequence: TGTGCCAGCAGCAAAGCCGTGAACAGGTCCTATGGCTACACCTTC. V gene TRBV21-1 combines with J gene TRBJ1-2; the D call of TRBD1 is as the table states it, not checked on the DNA. TRBV21-1 is a recognized pseudogene. CDR3 length equals 15 residues.

This clone was seen a single time. This chain joins TRBV5-6 and TRBJ2-7; 7 nucleotides align to TRBD2. From germline, CDR1 is SGHDT and CDR2 YYEEEE. With V trimmed by 4 bases and J by 3 bases, 22 bases remained unmatched. This CDR3 has 19 residues. CDR3 in DNA: TGTGCCAGCAGCGGGCGGGGGTTTAGGGTAGGGGTAGGAGTCTACGAGCAGTACTTC. Protein product: CASSGRGFRVGVGVYEQYF. Supplemented by reference TRBV5-6 and TRBJ2-7, the full variable domain reads DAGVTQSPTHLIKTRGQQVTLRCSPKSGHDTVSWYQQALGQGPQFIFQYYEEEERQRGNFPDRFSGHQFPNYSSELNVNALLLGDSALYLCASSGRGFRVGVGVYEQYFGPGTRLTVT.

The V call is TRBV7-9, the J call TRBJ1-1, with 7 bases identical to TRBD1. V lost 5 bases, J lost 1 base, and 1 base stayed unmatched. Germline values: CDR1 SEHNR, CDR2 FQNEAQ (reference sequence). CDR3 length equals 13 residues. In DNA form, the CDR3 reads TGTGCCAGCAGCAGGGACAGGAACACTGAAGCTTTCTTT. The encoded protein is CASSRDRNTEAFF. The complete variable domain, with remaining parts taken from reference TRBV7-9 and TRBJ1-1, reads DTGVSQNPRHKITKRGQNVTFRCDPISEHNRLYWYRQTLGQGPEFLTYFQNEAQLEKSRLLSDRFSAERPKGSFSTLEIQRTEQGDSAMYLCASSRDRNTEAFFGQGTRLTVV.

The V and J genes are TRBV27 and TRBJ2-5; the D gene is possibly TRBD2 (6 bases). The V and J ends lost 5 bases and 3 bases respectively, with 10 bases between them. The CDR3 sequence is 13 residues long. Germline V gene lookup returns CDR1 MNHEY and CDR2 SMNVEV (reference sequence). CDR3 in amino acids: CASSRGFEETQYF. The CDR3, as DNA: TGTGCCAGCAGTCGGGGGTTCGAAGAGACCCAGTACTTC.

The rearrangement joins TRBV6-5 to TRBJ1-2, with D perhaps TRBD1 (5 bases). Trimming shortened V by 8 bases and J by 6 bases, and 16 bases separated the two germline ends. This CDR3 spans 13 amino acids. The germline CDR1 and CDR2 sequences are MNHEY and SVGAGI. The DNA of the CDR3 is TGTGCCAGCGTCAACTCTGGAGGGGATGGCTACACCTTC. Translating gives CASVNSGGDGYTF.

The V gene is TRBV5-6, the J gene TRBJ1-6, with D possibly being TRBD1 (5 bases). CDR3 length equals 14 residues. V was pared by 2 bases and J by 12 bases, with 15 bases between. Germline V gene lookup returns CDR1 SGHDT and CDR2 YYEEEE. DNA for the CDR3: TGTGCCAGCAGCTTCTCTATGACAGAATTACCCCTCCACTTT. It encodes CASSFSMTELPLHF.

The rearrangement joins TRBV7-9 to TRBJ2-7, with 7 bases matching TRBD1. V gave up 3 bases and J gave up 2 bases; unmatched junction bases: 7. Germline V gene data show CDR1 as SEHNR and CDR2 as FQNEAQ (reference sequence). The CDR3 runs to 15 residues. CDR3 sequence reads: CASSLLETGTYEQYF. CDR3 DNA: TGTGCCAGCAGCTTGTTGGAGACAGGGACCTACGAGCAGTACTTC. Together with reference TRBV7-9 and TRBJ2-7, the CDR3 gives the full variable domain: DTGVSQNPRHKITKRGQNVTFRCDPISEHNRLYWYRQTLGQGPEFLTYFQNEAQLEKSRLLSDRFSAERPKGSFSTLEIQRTEQGDSAMYLCASSLLETGTYEQYFGPGTRLTVT.

The chain uses TRBV10-3 and TRBJ2-3, with D perhaps TRBD2 (7 bases). Germline V gene data show CDR1 as ENHRY and CDR2 as SYGVKD. With 10 bases removed from V and 4 bases from J, the gap between germline ends came to 15 bases. The CDR3 is made up of 13 amino acids. The chain's CDR3 is CATGGLGADTQYF. CDR3 nucleotides: TGTGCCACCGGGGGGCTAGGCGCAGATACGCAGTATTTT.

The genes are TRBV6-5 and TRBJ1-1; D is unresolved. Germline CDR1 and CDR2: MNHEY and SVGAGI. The CDR3 is 15 residues long. Between the trimmed V and J ends, which lost 7 bases and 4 bases, there was a span of 19 bases. The CDR3 spells CASTSSGRVSTEAFF. The CDR3 nucleotides read TGTGCCAGCACCTCCTCCGGGAGGGTTTCCACTGAAGCTTTCTTT.

This chain connects TRBV7-9 to TRBJ1-2; D call uncertain. This CDR3 has 11 residues. V was pared by 11 bases and J by 4 bases, with 11 bases between. Germline lookup yields CDR1 SEHNR and CDR2 FQNEAQ (reference sequence). This CDR3 reads CAVSSLYGYTF. The CDR3 nucleotides are TGTGCCGTGAGTAGCCTCTATGGCTACACCTTC.

This clone was recorded once. CDR3 sequence: CASSLVGGASGGYTF. The CDR3 DNA is TGCGCCAGCAGCTTGGTTGGAGGGGCGTCGGGTGGCTACACCTTC. The V call is TRBV5-1, the J call TRBJ1-2; D might be TRBD1 (5 bases). The V end lost 0 bases, the J end lost 7 bases, and 16 bases lay between the germline ends. CDR3 length: 15 residues. Germline lookup yields CDR1 SGHRS and CDR2 YFSETQ.

The rearrangement links TRBV11-2 to TRBJ2-7; TRBD2 aligns across 7 bases. CDR1 SGHAT and CDR2 FQNNGV come from the germline V gene. The CDR3 has 18 residues. The V gene end was trimmed by 0 bases and the J gene end by 4 bases; junction bases not matched to a gene: 15. The CDR3 reads CASSLDRGPRLAIYEQYF. CDR3 coding DNA: TGTGCCAGCAGCTTAGATCGGGGTCCCCGACTAGCCATTTACGAGCAGTACTTC.

This chain uses TRBV3-1 (or the pseudogene TRBV3-2) with TRBJ2-5, with TRBD2 identical over 7 bases. The CDR3 runs to 13 residues. J was trimmed by 1 base and V by 4 bases; bases with no gene match: 0. From germline, CDR1 is LGHDT and CDR2 YNNKEL (reference sequence). This chain's CDR3 is CASSPSGQETQYF. DNA of the CDR3: TGTGCCAGCAGCCCTAGCGGCCAAGAGACCCAGTACTTC.

This chain links TRBV28 with TRBJ1-5, with D maybe TRBD1 (6 bases). V dropped 3 bases and J dropped 4 bases, with 16 bases sitting between them. CDR1 is MDHEN and CDR2 is SYDVKM in the germline V gene. The CDR3 runs to 16 residues. The CDR3 loop is CASSFSNGGRNQPQHF. The CDR3 nucleotides are TGTGCCAGCAGTTTTTCAAACGGGGGGCGGAATCAGCCCCAGCATTTT.

The chain couples TRBV29-1 to TRBJ2-1; unclear D gene. The CDR3 totals 13 residues. Trimming cost V 6 bases and J 5 bases, with 14 bases left between them. Germline V gene data show CDR1 as SQVTM and CDR2 as ANQGSEA. Written as DNA, the CDR3 is TGCAGCGTCTCCCGGGTCTTTCACAATGAGCAGTTCTTC. The encoded protein is CSVSRVFHNEQFF.

The rearrangement uses TRBV5-1 and TRBJ2-3, with 7 bases that match TRBD1. The CDR3 is 16 residues long. After removal of 5 bases from V and 2 bases from J, the junction contained 11 bases not matched to a gene. The germline V gene has CDR1 SGHRS and CDR2 YFSETQ. CDR3 bases: TGCGCCAGCAGAACGGGTAGGGACAGAAACACAGATACGCAGTATTTT. It yields the protein CASRTGRDRNTDTQYF.

This chain joins TRBV7-9 and TRBJ2-7, with 10 positions matching TRBD2. The CDR3 extends over 16 amino acids. Trimming took 4 bases from V and 3 from J; bases not matched to a gene: 9. The germline V gene encodes CDR1 SEHNR and CDR2 FQNEAQ (reference sequence). The CDR3 spells CASSSIAGGISYEQYF. CDR3 DNA: TGTGCCAGCAGCTCGATAGCGGGGGGTATAAGCTACGAGCAGTACTTC.

J is TRBJ2-1 and V is TRBV28; 8 nucleotides match TRBD2. The CDR3 loop spans 16 amino acids. CDR1 MDHEN and CDR2 SYDVKM come from the germline V gene. V trimming: 5 bases; J trimming: 0 bases; junction bases outside the gene matches: 6. The CDR3 spells CASSPTSGGSYNEQFF. CDR3 nucleotide sequence: TGTGCCAGCAGTCCAACTAGCGGAGGCTCCTACAATGAGCAGTTCTTC.

The rearrangement uses TRBV19 and TRBJ2-3; 8 bases fit TRBD1. V lost 2 bases, J lost 2 bases, and 6 bases stayed unmatched. This CDR3 comprises 16 residues. CDR1 LNHDA and CDR2 SQIVND come from the germline V gene (reference sequence). The CDR3 reads CASSIQGTGLTDTQYF. The CDR3 bases are TGTGCCAGTAGTATACAGGGGACAGGCCTCACAGATACGCAGTATTTT.

The chain joins TRBV28 to TRBJ1-2; 8 nucleotides match TRBD1. This CDR3 is built from 13 residues. Germline values: CDR1 MDHEN, CDR2 SYDVKM. The junction had 4 bases not matched to a gene; V was cut back by 6 bases and J by 4 bases. DNA of the CDR3: TGTGCCAGCAGCCCCGACAGGGGCTATGGCTACACCTTC. Translated, it gives CASSPDRGYGYTF.

This clone showed up just once. The V gene is TRBV7-2, the J gene TRBJ2-7; 9 nucleotides agree with TRBD1. J lost 9 bases, V lost 5 bases, and 14 bases had no gene match. Germline-derived CDR1 and CDR2 are SGHTA and FQGNSA. The CDR3 totals 15 residues. This CDR3 is CASSAVGQGAHVQYF. For the CDR3, the DNA is TGTGCCAGCAGCGCGGTGGGACAGGGTGCCCACGTGCAGTACTTC. Full variable domain (missing parts from reference TRBV7-2 and TRBJ2-7): GAGVSQSPSNKVTEKGKDVELRCDPISGHTALYWYRQSLGQGLEFLIYFQGNSAPDKSGLPSDRFSAERTGGSVSTLTIQRTQQEDSAVYLCASSAVGQGAHVQYFGPGTRLTVT.

The CDR3 sequence: CASSPGEGGFTEAFF. The CDR3 bases are TGTGCCAGCAGCCCCGGTGAAGGGGGCTTCACTGAAGCTTTCTTT. The chain joins TRBV6-5 to TRBJ1-1, with 7 bases lining up with TRBD1. Germline-derived CDR1 and CDR2 are MNHEY and SVGAGI. J lost 4 bases, V lost 6 bases, and 11 bases had no gene match. This CDR3 spans 15 amino acids.

The rearrangement links TRBV2 to TRBJ1-2; possibly TRBD1 for D (5 bases). The V gene's germline CDR1 is SNHLY and CDR2 FYNNEI. V shed 8 bases and J shed 8 bases, with 15 bases lying between them. CDR3 length: 12 residues. The CDR3 protein is CASGFQGRGYTF. Written as DNA, the CDR3 is TGTGCCAGCGGTTTCCAGGGTCGAGGCTACACCTTC.

The rearrangement uses TRBV7-6 and TRBJ2-2; no clear D. CDR1 is SGHVS, CDR2 FNYEAQ, per germline. CDR3 length equals 14 residues. Trimming removed 5 bases at V and 0 bases at J, with 7 bases between. As DNA, the CDR3 is TGTGCCAGCAGCCTGGCTTCGAACACCGGGGAGCTGTTTTTT. Translated: CASSLASNTGELFF.

The chain employs TRBV7-3 and TRBJ2-1; perhaps TRBD2 as D (5 bases). This CDR3 region has 13 residues. The V gene lost 5 bases and the J gene lost 5 bases, with 10 bases spanning the gap. Germline V gene data show CDR1 as SGHTA and CDR2 as FQGTGA. DNA of the CDR3: TGTGCCAGCAGCCGCGGGTCAGACAATGAGCAGTTCTTC. This translates into CASSRGSDNEQFF.

The V gene is TRBV5-1, the J gene TRBJ1-1; tentatively, D is TRBD1 (5 bases). The CDR3 runs 14 residues. Trimming cost V 0 bases and J 4 bases, with 10 bases left between them. CDR1 is SGHRS, CDR2 YFSETQ, per germline. The CDR3 is CASSLESGGTEAFF. CDR3 in DNA: TGCGCCAGCAGCTTGGAGTCCGGGGGCACTGAAGCTTTCTTT.

J is TRBJ1-2 and V is TRBV7-8; weak D call: TRBD1 (6 bases). This CDR3 region has 15 residues. Germline V CDR1 and CDR2: SGHVS, FQNEAQ. The V gene lost 1 base and the J gene lost 4 bases, with 13 bases spanning the gap. CDR3: CASSLGGRGAYGYTF. The DNA for the CDR3 is TGTGCCAGCAGCTTAGGAGGGCGGGGGGCCTATGGCTACACCTTC.

The V and J genes are TRBV29-1 and TRBJ1-2, with TRBD1 identical over 8 bases. The V segment lost 6 bases and the J segment 8 bases; nucleotides outside the gene matches: 14. The CDR3 totals 14 residues. Germline V gene data show CDR1 as SQVTM and CDR2 as ANQGSEA. CDR3 sequence (DNA): TGCAGCGTCCCATGGACAGGGAGGTCGGGAGGCTACACCTTC. It codes for CSVPWTGRSGGYTF.

The V and J genes are TRBV12-3 or TRBV12-4 and TRBJ2-1; the D is unclear. V lost 6 bases, J lost 5 bases, and 11 bases lay in between. CDR3 size: 13 residues. CDR3: CASSPVGDNEQFF. The CDR3 DNA is TGTGCCAGCAGCCCCGTCGGTGACAATGAGCAGTTCTTC.

The chain links TRBV5-5 to TRBJ2-1; a weak D match, TRBD1 (5 bases). Trimming stripped 1 base from V and 0 bases from J, with 11 bases between. This CDR3 spans 16 amino acids. The V gene's germline CDR1 is SGHKS and CDR2 YYEKEE (reference sequence). The CDR3 DNA is TGTGCCAGCAGCTTGTGGGGCCAGAGCTCCTACAATGAGCAGTTCTTC. Translating gives CASSLWGQSSYNEQFF.